The T cell receptor (beta chain) under discussion was sequenced for a study of beta chain features in type 1 diabetes. The study's findings and limits: For type 1 diabetes patients, VDJ junctions showed fewer insertions and more deletions. Sampled from patients, naive, central memory and Treg TCRB repertoires appeared more similar than those sampled from healthy donors. Moderate yet significant TCRB CDR3 shortening was seen in Type 1 diabetes patients in all four CD4+ subsets.

Every bit of the isolated RNA underwent reverse transcription, so sequencing read expressed TCRB transcripts. Only in-frame clones appear in the TCRdb table, and some are missing; sequencing was by immunoSEQ multiplex PCR. The profile covers around 130,000 clones, with around 9% appearing a single time and 0.6% to 0.9% taken by the ten largest. V dropped 4 bases and J dropped 5 bases, with 9 bases sitting between them. The CDR3 runs 12 residues. The germline gives CDR1 SGHRS, CDR2 YFSETQ. In regard to this clone: The antigen remains undetermined.

The source of this sequence is a man aged 25-45 years with type 1 diabetes. Input material: central memory CD4+ T cells from blood. The chain is built from TRBV5-1 and TRBJ2-5; the D gene is possibly TRBD1 (6 bases). The CDR3 sequence is CASSPQGETQYF. In nucleotides, the CDR3 is TGCGCCAGCAGCCCCCAGGGGGAGACCCAGTACTTC.